This TCR beta chain was captured by sequencing in a study of T cell repertoires in cytomegalovirus infection (dated by TCRdb to the late 2010s). For the wider study: Peptide stimulations targeted recently identified HLA-C-restricted CMV epitopes, whose presentation resists viral immunomodulation, together with well-studied HLA-B-restricted epitopes. Because public TCR beta signatures pointed to carriage of CMV infection together with the matching HLA type, the HLA type of each donor mattered for the analysis.

The instrument was an Illumina HiSeq 1500. TCRdb passed the public sequencing reads through fastp at Q25 and MiXCR, retaining productive beta sequences. Rows merge per CDR3 protein into single entries with the most common DNA and genes. The table for this sample lists about 500,000 distinct CDR3 sequences; 25% to 35% of them were counted only once. The ten largest clones capture roughly 17% of the sample. In regard to this clonotype: No antigen is known for it. Within one base of it there is no much larger clone, and no base qualities were kept.

The treatment or condition label here, explained by the study, means: in vitro stimulation with specific CMV peptide epitopes to enrich CMV-specific T cells. The investigation overall reported the following: In both this cohort and an independent cohort of 300 to 450 donors, the cumulative frequency of public TCR beta family members distinguished carriers of CMV infection plus the relevant HLA type. In the ex vivo response, HLA-C-restricted CMV-specific TCR beta clonotypes were dominant, and in two of eight donors the single most frequent clonotype came from this HLA-C-restricted group.

Including cysteine and phenylalanine, the CDR3 has 15 amino acids. This entry keeps only the CDR3 DNA: 45 bases, framed from base 1. The germline V gene specifies SGDLS as CDR1 and YYNGEE as CDR2. From V the trimming removes 6 bases and from J it removes 4 bases, while the gene matches leave 13 bases of the junction unaccounted for. The sequencing here drew on cultured PBMCs, taken from culture after CMV antigen stimulation. This clonotype was sampled from a human donor in good health (CMV status not recorded). Some clones in this sample may be carry-over from other donors' samples. The chain links TRBV9 with TRBJ2-7; 7 middle bases align to TRBD1. The nucleotide sequence reads TGTGCCAGCACAAAGGGGGCAGCTTTCTCTTACGAGCAGTACTTC. This codes for CASTKGAAFSYEQYF.